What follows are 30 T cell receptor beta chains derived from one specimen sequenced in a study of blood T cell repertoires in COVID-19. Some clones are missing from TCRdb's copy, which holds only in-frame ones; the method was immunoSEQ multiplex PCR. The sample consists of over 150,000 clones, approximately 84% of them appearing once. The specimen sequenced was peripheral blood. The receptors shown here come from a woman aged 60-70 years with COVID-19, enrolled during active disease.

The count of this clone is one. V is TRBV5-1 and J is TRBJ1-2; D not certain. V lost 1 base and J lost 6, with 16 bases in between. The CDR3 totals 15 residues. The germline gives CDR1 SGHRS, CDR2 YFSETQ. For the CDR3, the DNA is TGCGCCAGCAGCTTGTCCCTTACGCGGTTGGATGGCTACACCTTC. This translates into CASSLSLTRLDGYTF. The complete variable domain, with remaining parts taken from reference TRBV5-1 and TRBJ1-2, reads KAGVTQTPRYLIKTRGQQVTLSCSPISGHRSVSWYQQTPGQGLQFLFEYFSETQRNKGNFPGRFSGRQFSNSRSEMNVSTLELGDSALYLCASSLSLTRLDGYTFGSGTRLTVV.

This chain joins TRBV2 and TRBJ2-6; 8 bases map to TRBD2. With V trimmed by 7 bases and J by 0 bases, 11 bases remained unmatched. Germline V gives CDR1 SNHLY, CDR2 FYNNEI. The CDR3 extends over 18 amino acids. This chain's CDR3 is CASTGGVSPGSGANVLTF. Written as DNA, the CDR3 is TGTGCCAGCACCGGGGGGGTCTCCCCAGGCTCTGGGGCCAACGTCCTGACTTTC.

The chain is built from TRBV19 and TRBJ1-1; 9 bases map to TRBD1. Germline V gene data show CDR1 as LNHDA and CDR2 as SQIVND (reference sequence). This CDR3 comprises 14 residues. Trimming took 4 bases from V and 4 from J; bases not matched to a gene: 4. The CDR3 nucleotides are TGTGCCAGTAGTACCGGGACAGGGATCACTGAAGCTTTCTTT. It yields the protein CASSTGTGITEAFF. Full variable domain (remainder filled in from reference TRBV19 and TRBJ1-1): DGGITQSPKYLFRKEGQNVTLSCEQNLNHDAMYWYRQDPGQGLRLIYYSQIVNDFQKGDIAEGYSVSREKKESFPLTVTSAQKNPTAFYLCASSTGTGITEAFFGQGTRLTVV.

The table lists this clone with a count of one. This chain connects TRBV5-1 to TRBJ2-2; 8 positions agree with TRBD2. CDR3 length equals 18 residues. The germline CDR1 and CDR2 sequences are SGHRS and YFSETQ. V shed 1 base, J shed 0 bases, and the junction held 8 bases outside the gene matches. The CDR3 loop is CASSLTSGTNANTGELFF. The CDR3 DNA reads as TGCGCCAGCAGCTTGACTAGCGGAACGAACGCGAACACCGGGGAGCTGTTTTTT.

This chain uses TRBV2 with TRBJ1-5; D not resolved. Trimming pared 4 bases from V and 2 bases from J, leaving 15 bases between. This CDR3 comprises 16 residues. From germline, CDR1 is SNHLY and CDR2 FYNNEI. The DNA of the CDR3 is TGTGCCAGCAGTGGCGGCACCCGAGCGGGCAATCAGCCCCAGCATTTT. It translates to CASSGGTRAGNQPQHF.

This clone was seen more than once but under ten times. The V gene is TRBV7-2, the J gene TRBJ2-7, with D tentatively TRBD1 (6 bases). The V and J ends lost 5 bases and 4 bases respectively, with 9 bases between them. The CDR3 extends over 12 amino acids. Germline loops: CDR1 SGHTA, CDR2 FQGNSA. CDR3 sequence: CASSRQGYEQYV. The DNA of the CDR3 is TGTGCCAGCAGCCGTCAGGGGTACGAGCAGTACGTC.

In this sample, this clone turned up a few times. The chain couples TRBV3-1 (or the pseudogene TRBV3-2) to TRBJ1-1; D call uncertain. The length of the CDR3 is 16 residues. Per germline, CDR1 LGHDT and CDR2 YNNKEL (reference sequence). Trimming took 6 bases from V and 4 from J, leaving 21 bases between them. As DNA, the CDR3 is TGTGCCAGCAGTCCCGGGGTAGAGGTTTTGAGCACTGAAGCTTTCTTT. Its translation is CASSPGVEVLSTEAFF.

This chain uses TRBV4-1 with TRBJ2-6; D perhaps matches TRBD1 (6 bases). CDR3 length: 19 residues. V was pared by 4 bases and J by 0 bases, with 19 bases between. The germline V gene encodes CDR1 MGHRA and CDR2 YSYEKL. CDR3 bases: TGCGCCAGCAGCCCCAGGGGCACTACCGACCACTCTGGGGCCAACGTCCTGACTTTC. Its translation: CASSPRGTTDHSGANVLTF.

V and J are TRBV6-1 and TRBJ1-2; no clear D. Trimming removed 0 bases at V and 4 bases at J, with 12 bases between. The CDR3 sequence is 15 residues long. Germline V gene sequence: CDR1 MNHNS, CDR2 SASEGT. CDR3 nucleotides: TGTGCCAGCAGTGAAGCGGGTAGAGGCCCCTATGGCTACACCTTC. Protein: CASSEAGRGPYGYTF.

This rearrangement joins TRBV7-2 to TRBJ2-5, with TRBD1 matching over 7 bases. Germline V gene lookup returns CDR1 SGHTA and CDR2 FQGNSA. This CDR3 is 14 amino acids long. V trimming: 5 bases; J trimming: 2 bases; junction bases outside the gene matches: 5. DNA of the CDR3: TGTGCCAGCAGCCCCTACAGGGGACAAGAGACCCAGTACTTC. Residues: CASSPYRGQETQYF.

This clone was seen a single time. This CDR3 is CASSLDRVGSPLHF. The CDR3, as DNA: TGCGCCAGCAGCTTAGACAGGGTGGGTTCACCCCTCCACTTT. The V call is TRBV5-1, the J call TRBJ1-6; 7 bases agree with TRBD1. V trimming: 2 bases; J trimming: 9 bases; junction bases outside the gene matches: 5. Germline CDR1 SGHRS, CDR2 YFSETQ. The CDR3 consists of 14 residues.

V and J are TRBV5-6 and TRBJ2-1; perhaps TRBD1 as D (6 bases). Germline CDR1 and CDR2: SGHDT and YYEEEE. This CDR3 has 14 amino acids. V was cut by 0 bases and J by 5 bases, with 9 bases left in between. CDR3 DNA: TGTGCCAGCAGCTTGGTCAGGGGAGACAATGAGCAGTTCTTC. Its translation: CASSLVRGDNEQFF.

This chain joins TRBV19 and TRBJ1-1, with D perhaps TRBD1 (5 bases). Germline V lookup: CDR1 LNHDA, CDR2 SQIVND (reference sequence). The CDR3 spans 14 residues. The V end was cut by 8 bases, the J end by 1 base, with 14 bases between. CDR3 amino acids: CASSWTPPNTEAFF. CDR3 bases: TGTGCCAGTTCCTGGACACCCCCGAACACTGAAGCTTTCTTT.

The CDR3 nucleotides are TGTGCCAGCAGCGTAGCTACCGGCGGCGCTGAAGCTTTCTTT. Its translation is CASSVATGGAEAFF. V gene TRBV9 combines with J gene TRBJ1-1, with D uncertain. CDR1 and CDR2 from the germline V gene are SGDLS and YYNGEE. Trimming stripped 0 bases from V and 6 bases from J, with 12 bases between. The CDR3 has 14 residues.

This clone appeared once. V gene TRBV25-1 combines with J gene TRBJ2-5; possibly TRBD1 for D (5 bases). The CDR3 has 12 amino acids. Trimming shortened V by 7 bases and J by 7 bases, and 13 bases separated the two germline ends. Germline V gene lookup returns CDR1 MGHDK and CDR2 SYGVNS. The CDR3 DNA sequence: TGTGCCAGCATAAGTCTTCAGGGGACCCAGTACTTC. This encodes CASISLQGTQYF.

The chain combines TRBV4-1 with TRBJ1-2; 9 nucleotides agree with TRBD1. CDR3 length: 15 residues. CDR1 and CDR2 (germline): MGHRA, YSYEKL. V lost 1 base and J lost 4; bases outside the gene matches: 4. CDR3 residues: CASSQVGTGSYGYTF. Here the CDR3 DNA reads TGCGCCAGCAGCCAAGTCGGGACAGGGAGCTATGGCTACACCTTC.

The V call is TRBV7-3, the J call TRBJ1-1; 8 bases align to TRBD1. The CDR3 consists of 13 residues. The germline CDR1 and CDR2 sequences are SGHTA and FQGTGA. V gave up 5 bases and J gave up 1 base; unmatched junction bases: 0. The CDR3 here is CASSGQGNTEAFF. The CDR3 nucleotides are TGTGCCAGCAGCGGACAGGGGAACACTGAAGCTTTCTTT.

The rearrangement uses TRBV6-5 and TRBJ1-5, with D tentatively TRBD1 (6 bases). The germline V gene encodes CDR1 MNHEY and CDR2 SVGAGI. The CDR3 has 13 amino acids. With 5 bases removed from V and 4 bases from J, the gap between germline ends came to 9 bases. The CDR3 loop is CASSRQVNQPQHF. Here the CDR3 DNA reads TGTGCCAGCAGTCGACAGGTTAATCAGCCCCAGCATTTT.

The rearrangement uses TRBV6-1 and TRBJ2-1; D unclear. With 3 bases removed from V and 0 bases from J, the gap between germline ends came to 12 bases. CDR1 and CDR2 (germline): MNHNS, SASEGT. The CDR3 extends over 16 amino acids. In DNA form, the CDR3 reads TGTGCCAGCAGTGACACTTTCACGAGCTCCTACAATGAGCAGTTCTTC. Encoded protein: CASSDTFTSSYNEQFF.

CDR3 coding DNA: TGTGCCAGCGGACCCGGGACAGGGGTCGGGCAGCCCCAGCATTTT. Amino acids: CASGPGTGVGQPQHF. This chain uses TRBV25-1 with TRBJ1-5; 10 bases line up with TRBD1. Germline trimming cut 8 bases from V and 7 bases from J; bases unmatched to any gene: 11. The CDR3 extends over 15 amino acids. Germline CDR1 reads MGHDK; CDR2 reads SYGVNS.

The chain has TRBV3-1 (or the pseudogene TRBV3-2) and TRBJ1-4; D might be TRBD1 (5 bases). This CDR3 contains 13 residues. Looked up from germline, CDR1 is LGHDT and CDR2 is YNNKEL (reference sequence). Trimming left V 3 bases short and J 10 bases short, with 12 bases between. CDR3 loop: CASSQVGRGKLFF. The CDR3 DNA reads TGTGCCAGCAGCCAGGTCGGGAGGGGAAAACTGTTTTTT.

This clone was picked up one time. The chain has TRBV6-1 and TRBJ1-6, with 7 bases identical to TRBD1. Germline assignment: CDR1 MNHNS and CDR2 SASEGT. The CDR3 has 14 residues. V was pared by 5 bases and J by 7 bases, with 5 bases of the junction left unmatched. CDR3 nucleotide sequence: TGTGCCAGCAGTCACCCAGGGGGAAATTCACCCCTCCACTTT. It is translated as CASSHPGGNSPLHF.

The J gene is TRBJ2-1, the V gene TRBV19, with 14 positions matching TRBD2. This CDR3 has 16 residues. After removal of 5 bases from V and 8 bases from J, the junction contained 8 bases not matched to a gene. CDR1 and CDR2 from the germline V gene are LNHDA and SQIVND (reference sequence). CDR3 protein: CASSLLTSGGAYEQFF. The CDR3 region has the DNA TGTGCCAGTAGTCTCCTGACTAGCGGGGGGGCCTATGAGCAGTTCTTC.

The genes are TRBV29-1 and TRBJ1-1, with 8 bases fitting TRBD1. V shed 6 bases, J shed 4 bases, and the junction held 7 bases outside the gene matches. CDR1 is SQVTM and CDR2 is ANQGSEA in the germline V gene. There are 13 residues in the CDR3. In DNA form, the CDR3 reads TGCAGCGTCTTCAGGGGGCAGGTCACTGAAGCTTTCTTT. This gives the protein CSVFRGQVTEAFF.

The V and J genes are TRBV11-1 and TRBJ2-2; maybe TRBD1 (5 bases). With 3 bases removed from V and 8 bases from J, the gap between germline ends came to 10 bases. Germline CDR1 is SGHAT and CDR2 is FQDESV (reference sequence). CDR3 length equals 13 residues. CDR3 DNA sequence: TGTGCCAGCAGCTTTTCGGACAATGGGGAGCTGTTTTTT. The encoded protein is CASSFSDNGELFF. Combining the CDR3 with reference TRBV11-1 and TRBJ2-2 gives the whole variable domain EAEVAQSPRYKITEKSQAVAFWCDPISGHATLYWYRQILGQGPELLVQFQDESVVDDSQLPKDRFSAERLKGVDSTLKIQPAELGDSAMYLCASSFSDNGELFFGEGSRLTVL.

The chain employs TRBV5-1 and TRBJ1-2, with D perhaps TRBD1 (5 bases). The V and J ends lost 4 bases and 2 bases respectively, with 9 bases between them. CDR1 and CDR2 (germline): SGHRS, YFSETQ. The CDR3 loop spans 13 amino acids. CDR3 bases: TGCGCCAGCAGCCCGGACATGAACTATGGCTACACCTTC. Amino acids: CASSPDMNYGYTF.

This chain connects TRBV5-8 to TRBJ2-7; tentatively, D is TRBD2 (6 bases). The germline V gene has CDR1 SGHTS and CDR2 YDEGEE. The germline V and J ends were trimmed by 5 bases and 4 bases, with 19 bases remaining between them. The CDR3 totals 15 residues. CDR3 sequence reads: CASRPGTPTPYEQYF. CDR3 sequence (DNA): TGTGCCAGCAGGCCCGGGACTCCAACCCCATACGAGCAGTACTTC.

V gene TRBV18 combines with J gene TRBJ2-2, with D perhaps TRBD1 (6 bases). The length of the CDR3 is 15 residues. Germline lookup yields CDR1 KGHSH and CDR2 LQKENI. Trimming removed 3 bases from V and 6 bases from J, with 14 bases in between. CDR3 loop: CASSPSLTGPGELFF. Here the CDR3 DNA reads TGTGCCAGCTCACCCAGTTTGACAGGACCCGGGGAGCTGTTTTTT. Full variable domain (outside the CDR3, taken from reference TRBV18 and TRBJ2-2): NAGVMQNPRHLVRRRGQEARLRCSPMKGHSHVYWYRQLPEEGLKFMVYLQKENIIDESGMPKERFSAEFPKEGPSILRIQQVVRGDSAAYFCASSPSLTGPGELFFGEGSRLTVL.

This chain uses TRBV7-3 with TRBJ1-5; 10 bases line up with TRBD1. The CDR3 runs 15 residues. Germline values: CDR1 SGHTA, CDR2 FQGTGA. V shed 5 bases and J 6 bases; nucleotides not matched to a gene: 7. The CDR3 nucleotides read TGTGCCAGCAGCCCGGGACAGGGGCATCCTCAGCCCCAGCATTTT. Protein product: CASSPGQGHPQPQHF. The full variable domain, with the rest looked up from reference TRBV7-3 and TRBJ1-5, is GAGVSQTPSNKVTEKGKYVELRCDPISGHTALYWYRQSLGQGPEFLIYFQGTGAADDSGLPNDRFFAVRPEGSVSTLKIQRTERGDSAVYLCASSPGQGHPQPQHFGDGTRLSIL.

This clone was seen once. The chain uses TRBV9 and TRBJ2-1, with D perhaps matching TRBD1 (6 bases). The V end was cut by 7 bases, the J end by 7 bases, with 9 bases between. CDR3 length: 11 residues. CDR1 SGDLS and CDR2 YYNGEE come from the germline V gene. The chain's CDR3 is CASGRGNEQFF. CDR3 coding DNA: TGTGCCAGCGGCAGGGGAAATGAGCAGTTCTTC.